A single T cell receptor (beta chain) is shown here with its context. Its antigen is still unknown. These data belong to a study of CD8 T cells in ankylosing spondylitis. Study-level points and caveats: Ankylosing spondylitis blood appeared to carry a characteristic TCR beta motif of roughly eight highly homologous variants. There was reportedly significant enrichment of clones that were disease-linked in matched ankylosing spondylitis synovial fluid. The authors found the disease-linked clones to be CD8+ and relatively rare in peripheral blood. Some motif variants had been reported before (in reactive arthritis synovial fluid and blood).

With molecular barcodes, quantitative 5'-RACE was used to make the TCR beta libraries. TCRdb re-called the 5' RACE reads through MiXCR, storing one row per CDR3 protein. The sample has around 770,000 distinct CDR3 sequences; around 17% are singletons. Germline assignment: CDR1 MGHRA and CDR2 YSYEKL. The CDR3 consists of 15 residues. Trimming removed 0 bases from V and 3 bases from J, with 12 bases in between. This sequence originates from a male donor with ankylosing spondylitis. Sequencing was performed on blood, either unsorted or a sorted T cell fraction (not recorded which). This rearrangement joins TRBV4-1 to TRBJ2-7; D is undetermined. The CDR3 sequence is CASSQDSQSIYEQYF. The CDR3 DNA follows: TGCGCCAGCAGCCAAGATAGTCAGAGTATCTACGAGCAGTACTTC.